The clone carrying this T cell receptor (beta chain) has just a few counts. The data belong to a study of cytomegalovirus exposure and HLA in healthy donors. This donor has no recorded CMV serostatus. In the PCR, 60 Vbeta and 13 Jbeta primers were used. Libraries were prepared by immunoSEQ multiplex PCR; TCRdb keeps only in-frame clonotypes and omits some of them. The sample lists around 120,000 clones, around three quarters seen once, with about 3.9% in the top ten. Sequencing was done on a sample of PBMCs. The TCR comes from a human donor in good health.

Here the CDR3 DNA reads TGTGCCAGCAGCTTGGCTCAGGGGATCGGTGGCTACACCTTC. This encodes CASSLAQGIGGYTF. The chain links TRBV5-5 to TRBJ1-2; D perhaps matches TRBD1 (6 bases). CDR1 SGHKS and CDR2 YYEKEE come from the germline V gene (reference sequence). This CDR3 comprises 14 residues. Trimming shortened V by 0 bases and J by 7 bases, and 13 bases separated the two germline ends.